Each of the 26 T cell receptor beta chains below was sequenced from the same sample in a study of human T cells and chemical hapten exposure (dated by TCRdb to the early 2020s). What the time point label conveys for this sample: patch test 3, about 24 weeks after DPC sensitization. Interpreted using the paper, the treatment or condition label stands for: therapeutic diphenylcyclopropenone sensitization with weekly scalp DPC. Total RNA was extracted from unfractionated whole blood that had been collected in Tempus Blood RNA tubes. Libraries were made using RACE. The instrument was a NextSeq 500. TCRdb took the public reads, trimmed them with fastp at Q25, ran MiXCR for clone calling and kept in-frame beta chains. All rows with the same CDR3 protein become a single entry with the most common DNA and genes. Counted in this sample were roughly 38,000 distinct CDR3 sequences; roughly 9.5% of them appeared once. Roughly 25% of the sample goes to the ten largest clones.

The source material was whole blood, sampled in connection with sensitization to the hapten diphenylcyclopropenone (DPC). The receptors come from a man aged 50 to 59 with alopecia areata. Some clones in this sample may be carry-over from other donors' samples.

This clonotype has ten or more counts. This chain joins TRBV27 and TRBJ2-3, with TRBD2 identical over 7 bases. The CDR3 is 18 residues long. The trim removed 4 bases at V and 0 bases at J, leaving 13 bases unmatched. The germline CDR1 and CDR2 sequences are MNHEY and SMNVEV (reference sequence). The CDR3 loop is CASSSLAEALASTDTQYF. The CDR3 DNA reads TGTGCCAGCAGTTCCCTAGCGGAGGCCCTAGCTAGCACAGATACGCAGTATTTT.

This clonotype occurred many times. The genes are TRBV5-1 and TRBJ1-5, with D maybe TRBD1 (6 bases). The V and J ends lost 4 bases and 6 bases respectively, with 14 bases between them. The CDR3 runs to 14 residues. Looked up from germline, CDR1 is SGHRS and CDR2 is YFSETQ. The CDR3 reads CASSPTGSSQPQHF. For the CDR3, the DNA is TGCGCCAGCAGCCCGACAGGTTCGAGTCAGCCCCAGCATTTT.

This clonotype has a count of ten or more. V usage is TRBV10-2 and J usage is TRBJ2-2; the match to TRBD1 covers 8 bases. The CDR3 length is 15 residues. J gave up 1 base and V 9 bases, and 7 bases lay outside the gene matches. The germline V gene has CDR1 WSHSY and CDR2 SAAADI. The CDR3 reads CASIPGQENTGELFF. For the CDR3, the DNA is TGCGCCAGTATACCGGGACAGGAGAACACCGGGGAGCTGTTTTTT.

This clonotype was seen at least ten times. The genes are TRBV4-1 and TRBJ1-3; D call uncertain. The CDR3 totals 14 residues. CDR1 and CDR2 (germline): MGHRA, YSYEKL. The germline V and J ends were trimmed by 0 bases and 4 bases, with 7 bases remaining between them. CDR3 sequence: CASSQDRSGNTIYF. For the CDR3, the DNA is TGCGCCAGCAGCCAAGATAGGTCGGGAAACACCATATATTTT.

The V call is TRBV28, the J call TRBJ2-3, with D perhaps TRBD1 (5 bases). CDR3 length: 14 amino acids. V was clipped by 9 bases and J by 3 bases, with 16 bases between them. Germline V CDR1 and CDR2: MDHEN, SYDVKM. DNA for the CDR3: TGTGCCAGTCTATCCAGGGTGGGGACAGATACGCAGTATTTT. Translated, it gives CASLSRVGTDTQYF.

Worth noting for this clonotype: This may come from a read error, since a much larger clone is one base off. The chain carries TRBV29-1 and TRBJ2-1; D is ambiguous. The DNA end lines up better with TRBJ2-7; the J call may be wrong. This CDR3 spans 12 amino acids. Germline V gives CDR1 SQVTM, CDR2 ANQGSEA. The CDR3 protein is CSVARLYNEQYF. CDR3 coding DNA: TGCAGCGTCGCTAGGTTATACAATGAGCAGTACTTC.

This clonotype has at least ten counts. V usage is TRBV12-3 or TRBV12-4 and J usage is TRBJ1-5, with D possibly being TRBD1 (6 bases). The CDR3 runs to 14 residues. V lost 4 bases and J lost 6, with 13 bases in between. The CDR3 region has the DNA TGTGCCAGCAGTTCCGCAGGGGTCCCTCAGCCCCAGCATTTT. Translation: CASSSAGVPQPQHF.

In this sample, this clonotype turned up a few times. V is TRBV2 and J is TRBJ2-7; a possible D gene is TRBD2 (6 bases). V was clipped by 6 bases and J by 3 bases, with 12 bases between them. The germline V gene has CDR1 SNHLY and CDR2 FYNNEI. The length of the CDR3 is 13 residues. The DNA for the CDR3 is TGTGCCAGCAGGCCGGGCGGGGACTACGAGCAGTACTTC. It translates to CASRPGGDYEQYF.

The table lists this clonotype with many counts. This chain uses TRBV20-1 with TRBJ2-7, with 8 bases fitting TRBD1. From germline, CDR1 is DFQATT and CDR2 SNEGSKA (reference sequence). CDR3 size: 16 residues. The ends lost 5 bases at V and 4 bases at J; junction bases unmatched: 16. CDR3 region: CSAETDGQGLRYEQYF. In DNA form, the CDR3 reads TGCAGTGCTGAGACCGATGGACAGGGCTTACGGTACGAGCAGTACTTC.

This rearrangement joins TRBV12-3 or TRBV12-4 to TRBJ2-7; tentatively, D is TRBD1 (5 bases). This CDR3 contains 13 residues. Trimming took 8 bases from V and 2 from J, leaving 13 bases between them. For the CDR3, the DNA is TGTGCCAGCCAGTTCTCAGGGCCCTACGAGCAGTACTTC. Protein sequence: CASQFSGPYEQYF.

This clonotype was counted ten times or more. The CDR3 is CASSPGRDPTDTQYF. In nucleotides, the CDR3 is TGTGCCAGCAGCCCTGGACGGGACCCTACAGATACGCAGTATTTT. The chain combines TRBV9 with TRBJ2-3, with D perhaps TRBD1 or TRBD2 (5 bases each). Germline V gene sequence: CDR1 SGDLS, CDR2 YYNGEE. Trimming left V 4 bases short and J 3 bases short, with 15 bases between. There are 15 residues in the CDR3. The full variable domain, in which reference TRBV9 and TRBJ2-3 provide the parts outside the CDR3, is DSGVTQTPKHLITATGQRVTLRCSPRSGDLSVYWYQQSLDQGLQFLIQYYNGEERAKGNILERFSAQQFPDLHSELNLSSLELGDSALYFCASSPGRDPTDTQYFGPGTRLTVL.

This clonotype was observed many times. The chain combines TRBV20-1 with TRBJ2-1, with 7 nucleotides matching TRBD2. Trimming took 3 bases from V and 6 from J; bases not matched to a gene: 5. CDR3 length: 13 amino acids. The germline V gene encodes CDR1 DFQATT and CDR2 SNEGSKA (reference sequence). The CDR3 spells CSASPGGGNEQFF. In DNA form, the CDR3 reads TGCAGTGCTAGTCCGGGAGGCGGCAATGAGCAGTTCTTC.

This clonotype was seen at least ten times. The rearrangement uses TRBV7-9 and TRBJ2-1, with 9 bases lining up with TRBD1. The CDR3 covers 15 residues. V shed 7 bases, J shed 5 bases, and the junction held 9 bases outside the gene matches. Germline CDR1 reads SEHNR; CDR2 reads FQNEAQ (reference sequence). CDR3 protein: CASTPGDRAHNEQFF. CDR3 coding DNA: TGTGCCAGCACCCCCGGGGACAGGGCCCACAATGAGCAGTTCTTC. Full variable domain (missing parts from reference TRBV7-9 and TRBJ2-1): DTGVSQNPRHKITKRGQNVTFRCDPISEHNRLYWYRQTLGQGPEFLTYFQNEAQLEKSRLLSDRFSAERPKGSFSTLEIQRTEQGDSAMYLCASTPGDRAHNEQFFGPGTRLTVL.

A few counts support this clonotype. This rearrangement joins TRBV12-3 or TRBV12-4 to TRBJ2-7; 12 bases line up with TRBD1. This CDR3 contains 16 residues. V dropped 5 bases and J dropped 4; count of bases not matched to a gene: 9. The CDR3 reads CASSGDRDRGLYEQYF. CDR3 in DNA: TGTGCCAGCAGTGGAGACCGGGACAGGGGGCTGTACGAGCAGTACTTC.

This clonotype was picked up a small number of times. One end of the junction varies from germline; a read error may be responsible. This chain connects TRBV7-7 to TRBJ2-3; D gene uncertain. Germline lookup yields CDR1 SSHAT and CDR2 FNYEAQ (reference sequence). This CDR3 is 13 amino acids long. This chain's CDR3 is CASSLSGTDTQYF. DNA of the CDR3: TGTGCTAGCAGCTTAAGCGGCACAGATACGCAGTATTTT.

This clonotype was observed a handful of times. The chain has TRBV20-1 and TRBJ2-2; D not resolved. The V end lost 0 bases, the J end lost 6 bases, and 2 bases lay between the germline ends. Germline V gene lookup returns CDR1 DFQATT and CDR2 SNEGSKA (reference sequence). The CDR3 has 11 amino acids. As DNA, the CDR3 is TGCAGTGCTAGAGAATCCGGGGAGCTGTTTTTT. Protein: CSARESGELFF.

This clonotype was counted between two and nine times. The rearrangement uses TRBV6-8 and TRBJ2-4; D uncertain. CDR1 is MNHGY and CDR2 is SAAAGT in the germline V gene. CDR3 length: 11 amino acids. V gave up 8 bases and J gave up 15 bases, with 17 bases separating them. CDR3 nucleotide sequence: TGTGCCAGCGGTTCCGGTGCAGCGTCGTACTTC. Translation: CASGSGAASYF.

This clonotype was seen only a few times. CDR3 region: CASSWILGKETQYF. DNA of the CDR3: TGTGCCAGCAGTTGGATACTAGGGAAAGAGACCCAGTACTTC. The genes are TRBV6-2 or TRBV6-3 and TRBJ2-5; tentative D call: TRBD2 (5 bases). The ends were cut back, 4 bases at V and 3 bases at J, with 12 bases in the middle. The germline CDR1 and CDR2 sequences are MNHEY and SVGEGT. The CDR3 is 14 residues long.

This clonotype was counted many times. The chain uses TRBV11-3 and TRBJ2-3; D unclear. Germline values: CDR1 SGHNT, CDR2 YENEEA. V lost 0 bases and J 2 bases, leaving 9 bases between the germline ends. The CDR3 spans 15 residues. CDR3 region: CASSLEGSPTDTQYF. The CDR3 nucleotides are TGTGCCAGCAGCTTAGAGGGCAGCCCCACAGATACGCAGTATTTT.

This clonotype came up many times. J is TRBJ1-5 and V is TRBV28; D possibly corresponds to TRBD1 (5 bases). This CDR3 region has 13 residues. The germline V gene has CDR1 MDHEN and CDR2 SYDVKM. V was pared by 7 bases and J by 3 bases, with 10 bases between. CDR3 DNA: TGTGCCAGCATGGGACCACTCAATCAGCCCCAGCATTTT. It yields the protein CASMGPLNQPQHF.

The chain carries TRBV7-9 and TRBJ2-1; D uncertain. The V end lost 6 bases, the J end lost 6 bases, and 12 bases lay between the germline ends. This CDR3 region has 13 residues. Germline V CDR1 and CDR2: SEHNR, FQNEAQ (reference sequence). The CDR3 coding sequence is TGTGCCAGCAGGGGCGGATCAAGCAATGAGCAGTTCTTC. Its translation: CASRGGSSNEQFF.

In its sample, this clonotype was seen a few times. The J gene is TRBJ2-7, the V gene TRBV29-1, with D uncertain. The V gene lost 3 bases and the J gene lost 3 bases, with 6 bases spanning the gap. The CDR3 covers 11 residues. Per the germline V gene, CDR1 is SQVTM and CDR2 is ANQGSEA. The CDR3, as DNA: TGCAGCGTTGAGTTAAACTACGAGCAGTACTTC. Its translation: CSVELNYEQYF.

The rearrangement uses TRBV20-1 and TRBJ2-5; 7 nucleotides line up with TRBD2. Germline V gene lookup returns CDR1 DFQATT and CDR2 SNEGSKA (reference sequence). J was trimmed by 4 bases and V by 1 base; bases with no gene match: 15. The CDR3 runs 17 residues. CDR3 DNA sequence: TGCAGTGCTAGAGTACCGGGACTAAGTCCCCTGCTAGAGACCCAGTACTTC. It translates to CSARVPGLSPLLETQYF.

At least ten counts were recorded for this clonotype. This sequence joins TRBV18 and TRBJ1-1; possibly TRBD1 for D (5 bases). V was cut by 5 bases and J by 2 bases, with 9 bases left in between. Germline CDR1 reads KGHSH; CDR2 reads LQKENI. The CDR3 sequence is 13 residues long. The CDR3 DNA is TGTGCCAGCTCAACGGGGGGAAACACTGAAGCTTTCTTT. Translated, it gives CASSTGGNTEAFF. Complete variable domain (other parts from reference TRBV18 and TRBJ1-1): NAGVMQNPRHLVRRRGQEARLRCSPMKGHSHVYWYRQLPEEGLKFMVYLQKENIIDESGMPKERFSAEFPKEGPSILRIQQVVRGDSAAYFCASSTGGNTEAFFGQGTRLTVV.

By its share, this clonotype is medium-sized (0.01 to 0.1%). In nucleotides, the CDR3 is TGTGCCAGCAGCGTATTGGCGGGCCCGGCGGATACGCAGTATTTT. Translated, it gives CASSVLAGPADTQYF. The chain employs TRBV9 and TRBJ2-3; D may be TRBD2 (5 bases). Trimming stripped 1 base from V and 6 bases from J, with 15 bases between. The CDR3 spans 15 residues. Germline CDR1 is SGDLS and CDR2 is YYNGEE.

Only a few counts were recorded for this clonotype. The V and J genes are TRBV4-1 and TRBJ2-5; possible D gene TRBD2, 6 bases. Germline V gene sequence: CDR1 MGHRA, CDR2 YSYEKL. V was trimmed by 0 bases and J by 2 bases, leaving 10 bases between them. The CDR3 consists of 15 residues. CDR3 bases: TGCGCCAGCAGCCAAGATTGGGGGGTTCAAGAGACCCAGTACTTC. Translated: CASSQDWGVQETQYF.